Presented here are 15 T cell receptor beta chains from one specimen sequenced in a study of T cell responses to AZD1222 COVID-19 vaccine (dated by TCRdb to about 2021). The time point tag for this specimen amounts to: baseline before first vaccination. Library construction relied on the immunoSEQ multiplex PCR assay. TCRdb holds this immuneACCESS table with in-frame rearrangements only. Some clones are missing; in checked studies, unresolved V genes explain under half, and the rest has no known cause. This sample gives 200,000 or so clones in total; 80% to 95% of them show up just once. The ten largest clones represent 8% to 13% of the sample. Sequencing was performed on peripheral blood, taken on day 0 of AZD1222 vaccination. The receptors originated from an adult in good health.

The chain recombines TRBV7-6 with TRBJ1-1; D is undetermined. Between the trimmed V and J ends, which lost 8 bases and 1 base, there was a span of 14 bases. CDR1 is SGHVS and CDR2 is FNYEAQ in the germline V gene. The CDR3 is 14 residues long. In DNA form, the CDR3 reads TGTGCCAGCTCCCCGAGACTCTCGAACACTGAAGCTTTCTTT. Its translation: CASSPRLSNTEAFF.

The gene calls are TRBV11-2 and TRBJ2-2; perhaps D is TRBD1 or TRBD2 (5 bases each). This CDR3 is built from 15 residues. The V gene lost 5 bases and the J gene lost 6 bases, with 16 bases spanning the gap. Germline loops: CDR1 SGHAT, CDR2 FQNNGV. The CDR3 loop reads CASSRAVGDPGELFF. In nucleotides, the CDR3 is TGTGCCAGCAGCCGAGCCGTCGGGGACCCCGGGGAGCTGTTTTTT.

In its sample, this clone was seen once. This chain connects TRBV27 to TRBJ2-2, with 8 positions matching TRBD2. This CDR3 spans 16 amino acids. Looked up from germline, CDR1 is MNHEY and CDR2 is SMNVEV (reference sequence). V shed 5 bases, J shed 1 base, and the junction held 6 bases outside the gene matches. CDR3 protein: CASSHLAGLNTGELFF. Here the CDR3 DNA reads TGTGCCAGCAGTCACCTAGCGGGCTTGAACACCGGGGAGCTGTTTTTT.

The chain has TRBV7-9 and TRBJ2-3; 7 nucleotides match TRBD2. This CDR3 region has 12 residues. Germline V gives CDR1 SEHNR, CDR2 FQNEAQ (reference sequence). Unmatched junction bases numbered 3, after V lost 5 bases and J lost 7 bases. CDR3 sequence: CASSTTSYTQYF. The CDR3 DNA reads as TGTGCCAGCAGCACGACTAGCTATACGCAGTATTTT.

This clone was seen just once. The chain joins TRBV7-9 to TRBJ2-3; perhaps TRBD2 as D (6 bases). This CDR3 contains 12 residues. V lost 5 bases and J 4 bases, leaving 7 bases between the germline ends. Germline CDR1 SEHNR, CDR2 FQNEAQ (reference sequence). CDR3 DNA: TGTGCCAGCAGCCGGGGGTCAGATACGCAGTATTTT. It is translated as CASSRGSDTQYF.

The chain employs TRBV19 and TRBJ2-1; the match to TRBD1 covers 8 bases. This CDR3 region has 15 residues. Per the germline V gene, CDR1 is LNHDA and CDR2 is SQIVND (reference sequence). The V segment lost 4 bases and the J segment 7 bases; nucleotides outside the gene matches: 9. The CDR3 loop reads CASSKDRGGWNEQFF. The CDR3 DNA follows: TGTGCCAGTAGTAAAGACAGGGGAGGTTGGAATGAGCAGTTCTTC. The full variable domain, its missing parts supplied by reference TRBV19 and TRBJ2-1, is DGGITQSPKYLFRKEGQNVTLSCEQNLNHDAMYWYRQDPGQGLRLIYYSQIVNDFQKGDIAEGYSVSREKKESFPLTVTSAQKNPTAFYLCASSKDRGGWNEQFFGPGTRLTVL.

V is TRBV4-3 and J is TRBJ2-6; D not resolved. Germline V lookup: CDR1 LGHNA, CDR2 YSLEER. The CDR3 length is 16 residues. The V gene lost 3 bases and the J gene lost 0 bases, with 9 bases spanning the gap. The CDR3 DNA sequence: TGCGCCAGCAGCCACGGCCCGAGCTCTGGGGCCAACGTCCTGACTTTC. It yields the protein CASSHGPSSGANVLTF.

The chain combines TRBV4-3 with TRBJ1-1; 10 nucleotides match TRBD1. Germline CDR1 LGHNA, CDR2 YSLEER. Trimming cost V 1 base and J 6 bases; bases outside gene matches: 2. This CDR3 comprises 14 residues. Here the CDR3 reads CASSQGTGGSEAFF. In DNA form, the CDR3 reads TGCGCCAGCAGCCAAGGGACAGGGGGATCTGAAGCTTTCTTT.

In nucleotides, the CDR3 is TGTGCCAGCAGAGGCGGAAACTATGGCTACACCTTC. Its translation is CASRGGNYGYTF. The chain combines TRBV6-5 with TRBJ1-2; unclear D gene. This CDR3 has 12 residues. Deletions cut 6 bases from V and 2 bases from J, with 7 bases between. Germline values: CDR1 MNHEY, CDR2 SVGAGI.

This clone was observed a handful of times. The rearrangement links TRBV10-3 to TRBJ1-1; D not certain. The CDR3 length is 12 residues. The V end was cut by 0 bases, the J end by 8 bases, with 7 bases between. CDR1 and CDR2 from the germline V gene are ENHRY and SYGVKD. DNA for the CDR3: TGTGCCATCAGTGAGTCGCGGGCAGAAGCTTTCTTT. Protein product: CAISESRAEAFF.

The chain joins TRBV5-4 to TRBJ1-4, with D maybe TRBD1 (6 bases). The CDR3 has 15 amino acids. Germline V gives CDR1 SGHNT, CDR2 YYREEE (reference sequence). Trimming took 0 bases from V and 7 from J, leaving 13 bases between them. CDR3 amino acids: CASSLETGASEKLFF. The CDR3 nucleotides are TGTGCCAGCAGCTTGGAAACGGGGGCATCTGAAAAACTGTTTTTT. The variable domain in full, completed from reference TRBV5-4 and TRBJ1-4, reads ETGVTQSPTHLIKTRGQQVTLRCSSQSGHNTVSWYQQALGQGPQFIFQYYREEENGRGNFPPRFSGLQFPNYSSELNVNALELDDSALYLCASSLETGASEKLFFGSGTQLSVL.

The chain combines TRBV15 with TRBJ1-4, with D hard to call. Trimming took off 0 bases at V and 3 bases at J, with 5 bases between the two ends. The CDR3 loop spans 14 amino acids. The germline CDR1 and CDR2 sequences are LNHNV and YYDKDF (reference sequence). The CDR3 nucleotides read TGTGCCACCAGCAGAGACAAGGCTAATGAAAAACTGTTTTTT. Translation gives CATSRDKANEKLFF.

V and J are TRBV9 and TRBJ1-4; D is undetermined. CDR1 SGDLS and CDR2 YYNGEE come from the germline V gene. Trimming cost V 3 bases and J 4 bases, with 4 bases left between them. This CDR3 comprises 12 residues. The CDR3 loop reads CASSANNEKLFF. CDR3 DNA: TGTGCCAGCAGCGCAAATAATGAAAAACTGTTTTTT. Together with reference TRBV9 and TRBJ1-4, the CDR3 gives the full variable domain: DSGVTQTPKHLITATGQRVTLRCSPRSGDLSVYWYQQSLDQGLQFLIQYYNGEERAKGNILERFSAQQFPDLHSELNLSSLELGDSALYFCASSANNEKLFFGSGTQLSVL.

The CDR3 nucleotides are TGTGCCACCAGTCCGGGACTAGCGGGGGGGCTAGCAGATACGCAGTATTTT. Translation: CATSPGLAGGLADTQYF. The V call is TRBV9, the J call TRBJ2-3; TRBD2 matches 16 bases. Germline V gives CDR1 SGDLS, CDR2 YYNGEE. The CDR3 spans 17 residues. V shed 9 bases and J 4 bases; nucleotides not matched to a gene: 11.

The chain has TRBV19 and TRBJ1-1; 8 positions agree with TRBD1. Per the germline V gene, CDR1 is LNHDA and CDR2 is SQIVND (reference sequence). Trimming cost V 6 bases and J 0 bases; bases outside gene matches: 6. The CDR3 is made up of 15 amino acids. Here the CDR3 reads CASSHRQGLNTEAFF. In DNA, the CDR3 is TGTGCCAGTAGCCACAGACAGGGGTTGAACACTGAAGCTTTCTTT. Together with reference TRBV19 and TRBJ1-1, the CDR3 gives the full variable domain: DGGITQSPKYLFRKEGQNVTLSCEQNLNHDAMYWYRQDPGQGLRLIYYSQIVNDFQKGDIAEGYSVSREKKESFPLTVTSAQKNPTAFYLCASSHRQGLNTEAFFGQGTRLTVV.